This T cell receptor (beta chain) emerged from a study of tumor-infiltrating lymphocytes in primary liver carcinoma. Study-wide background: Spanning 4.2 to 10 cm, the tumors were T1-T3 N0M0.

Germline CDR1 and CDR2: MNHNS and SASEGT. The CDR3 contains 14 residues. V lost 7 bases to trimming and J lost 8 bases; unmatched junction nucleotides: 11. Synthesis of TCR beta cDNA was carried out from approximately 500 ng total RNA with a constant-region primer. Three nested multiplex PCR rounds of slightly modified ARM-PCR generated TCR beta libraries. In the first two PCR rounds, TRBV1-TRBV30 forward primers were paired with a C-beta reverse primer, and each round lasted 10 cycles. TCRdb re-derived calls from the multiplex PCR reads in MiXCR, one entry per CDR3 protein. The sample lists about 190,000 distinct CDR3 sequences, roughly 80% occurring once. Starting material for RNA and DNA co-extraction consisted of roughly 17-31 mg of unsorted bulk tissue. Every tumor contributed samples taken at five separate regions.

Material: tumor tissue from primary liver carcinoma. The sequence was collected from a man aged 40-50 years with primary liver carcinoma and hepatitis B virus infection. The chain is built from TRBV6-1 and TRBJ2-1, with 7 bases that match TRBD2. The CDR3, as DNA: TGTGCCAGCACCTCCAGCGGGAATTATCATGAGCAGTTCTTC. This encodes CASTSSGNYHEQFF.